This paragraph reports one T cell receptor (beta chain). The data stem from a study of blood T cell repertoires in COVID-19. Trimming removed 0 bases from V and 0 bases from J; junction bases left unmatched: 4. Germline values: CDR1 SGHKS, CDR2 YYEKEE (reference sequence). This CDR3 is built from 17 residues. In the original workflow: How many nucleated cells were present was estimated from reference gene primer amplification. The table came from immunoSEQ multiplex PCR; TCRdb's copy has only in-frame clones and leaves some out. The V and J calls and the clone size are those of that table, but D and trimming were determined from the DNA. Of some 160,000 clones listed, 88% are singletons.

V usage is TRBV5-5 and J usage is TRBJ1-5; the match to TRBD1 covers 9 bases. The sample was peripheral blood. The clonotype was recovered from a man aged 45-65 years who had recovered from COVID-19. The CDR3 spells CASSLEGQGYSNQPQHF. For the CDR3, the DNA is TGTGCCAGCAGCTTGGAGGGACAGGGTTATAGCAATCAGCCCCAGCATTTT. Based on the CDR3 plus reference TRBV5-5 and TRBJ1-5, the full variable domain is DAGVTQSPTHLIKTRGQQVTLRCSPISGHKSVSWYQQVLGQGPQFIFQYYEKEERGRGNFPDRFSARQFPNYSSELNVNALLLGDSALYLCASSLEGQGYSNQPQHFGDGTRLSIL.